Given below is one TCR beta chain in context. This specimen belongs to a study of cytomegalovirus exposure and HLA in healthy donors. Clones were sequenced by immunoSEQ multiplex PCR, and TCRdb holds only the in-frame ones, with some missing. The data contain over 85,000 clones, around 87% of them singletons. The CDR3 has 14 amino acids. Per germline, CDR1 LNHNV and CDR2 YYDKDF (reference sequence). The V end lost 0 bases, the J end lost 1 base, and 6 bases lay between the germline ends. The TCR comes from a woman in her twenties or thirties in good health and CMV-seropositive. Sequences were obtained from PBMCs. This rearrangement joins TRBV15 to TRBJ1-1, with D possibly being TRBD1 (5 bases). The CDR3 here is CATSRDGQNTEAFF. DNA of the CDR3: TGTGCCACCAGCAGAGACGGACAGAACACTGAAGCTTTCTTT. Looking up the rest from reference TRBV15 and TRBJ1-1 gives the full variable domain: DAMVIQNPRYQVTQFGKPVTLSCSQTLNHNVMYWYQQKSSQAPKLLFHYYDKDFNNEADTPDNFQSRRPNTSFCFLDIRSPGLGDTAMYLCATSRDGQNTEAFFGQGTRLTVV.